Listed below are T cell receptor beta chains from one sample, sequenced in a study of T cells in localized non-small cell lung cancer. The data were produced by immunoSEQ multiplex PCR, yet TCRdb's version contains in-frame clones alone and is incomplete. The sample holds some 16,000 clones, about 89% seen once. The source material was peripheral blood, sampled before any cancer treatment. These receptors all come from a female donor of 60 years or more with stage III squamous cell lung carcinoma. CDR3s include the opening cysteine and the closing phenylalanine or tryptophan. The order of the fields is D gene, V gene, clone size, J gene, CDR3 protein, CDR3 DNA. The D gene is left open where the match is weak. Rows may omit the clone size; those that give it use once, few, many or a size class.

D gene: TRBD1; V gene: TRBV28; clone size: -; J gene: TRBJ1-4; CDR3 protein: CASSPGTGVEKLFF; CDR3 DNA: TGTGCCAGCAGCCCCGGGACAGGGGTTGAAAAACTGTTTTTT
D gene: -; V gene: TRBV29-1; clone size: -; J gene: TRBJ2-2; CDR3 protein: CSVDTNTGELFF; CDR3 DNA: TGCAGCGTTGATACGAACACCGGGGAGCTGTTTTTT
D gene: -; V gene: TRBV19; clone size: -; J gene: TRBJ1-1; CDR3 protein: CATQGQLNTEAFF; CDR3 DNA: TGTGCCACCCAAGGACAGTTGAACACTGAAGCTTTCTTT
D gene: TRBD2; V gene: TRBV4-1; clone size: few; J gene: TRBJ2-4; CDR3 protein: CASSQGSVTSGALAKNIQYF; CDR3 DNA: TGCGCCAGCAGCCAAGGTTCGGTGACTAGCGGAGCTCTAGCCAAAAACATTCAGTACTTC
D gene: -; V gene: TRBV9; clone size: -; J gene: TRBJ2-5; CDR3 protein: CASSFPSEGQETQYF; CDR3 DNA: TGTGCCAGCAGCTTCCCTAGCGAGGGGCAAGAGACCCAGTACTTC
D gene: TRBD1; V gene: TRBV5-1; clone size: -; J gene: TRBJ2-7; CDR3 protein: CASSLQGGPNSHEQYF; CDR3 DNA: TGCGCCAGCAGCTTGCAAGGGGGCCCTAACTCTCACGAGCAGTACTTC
D gene: -; V gene: TRBV4-2; clone size: once; J gene: TRBJ1-5; CDR3 protein: CASSQDRDQPQHF; CDR3 DNA: TGTGCCAGCAGCCAAGATCGGGATCAGCCCCAGCATTTT
D gene: -; V gene: TRBV6-1; clone size: -; J gene: TRBJ2-1; CDR3 protein: CASSLGRDSYNEQFF; CDR3 DNA: TGTGCCAGCAGCCTGGGCCGGGACTCCTACAATGAGCAGTTCTTC
D gene: -; V gene: TRBV5-4; clone size: -; J gene: TRBJ2-5; CDR3 protein: CASSLQGGETQYF; CDR3 DNA: TGTGCCAGCAGCCTACAGGGAGGAGAGACCCAGTACTTC
D gene: -; V gene: TRBV2; clone size: -; J gene: TRBJ2-5; CDR3 protein: CASSLRDTGWETQYF; CDR3 DNA: TGTGCCAGCAGTTTACGGGACACTGGGTGGGAGACCCAGTACTTC
D gene: TRBD1; V gene: TRBV4-1; clone size: few; J gene: TRBJ1-5; CDR3 protein: CASSQGTGIGNQPQHF; CDR3 DNA: TGCGCCAGCAGCCAAGGGACAGGGATCGGCAATCAGCCCCAGCATTTT
D gene: -; V gene: TRBV7-9; clone size: -; J gene: TRBJ1-4; CDR3 protein: CASSLGLTGGEKLFF; CDR3 DNA: TGTGCCAGCAGCTTAGGGCTGACAGGAGGTGAAAAACTGTTTTTT
D gene: -; V gene: TRBV28; clone size: -; J gene: TRBJ1-1; CDR3 protein: CASSPLRDYTEAFF; CDR3 DNA: TGTGCCAGCAGTCCCCTCCGGGATTACACTGAAGCTTTCTTT
D gene: -; V gene: TRBV18; clone size: -; J gene: TRBJ2-7; CDR3 protein: CASSPPDSYEQYF; CDR3 DNA: TGTGCCAGCTCACCACCGGACTCCTACGAGCAGTACTTC
D gene: -; V gene: TRBV7-6; clone size: -; J gene: TRBJ2-1; CDR3 protein: CASSYRRDEQFF; CDR3 DNA: TGTGCCAGCAGCTACAGGCGCGATGAGCAGTTCTTC
D gene: -; V gene: TRBV30; clone size: -; J gene: TRBJ1-2; CDR3 protein: CAWTPPGSAVYGYTF; CDR3 DNA: TGTGCCTGGACCCCCCCGGGAAGTGCGGTCTATGGCTACACCTTC
D gene: -; V gene: TRBV5-8; clone size: -; J gene: TRBJ2-7; CDR3 protein: CASSRLGLTYEQYF; CDR3 DNA: TGTGCCAGCAGCCGTTTGGGCCTAACCTACGAGCAGTACTTC
D gene: -; V gene: TRBV21-1; clone size: -; J gene: TRBJ2-3; CDR3 protein: CASSKDGEDTQYF; CDR3 DNA: TGTGCCAGCAGCAAAGACGGTGAAGATACGCAGTATTTT
D gene: -; V gene: TRBV13; clone size: -; J gene: TRBJ1-1; CDR3 protein: CASSSKPSTGNTEAFF; CDR3 DNA: TGTGCCAGCAGCTCCAAACCCTCGACGGGGAACACTGAAGCTTTCTTT
D gene: TRBD2; V gene: TRBV7-9; clone size: -; J gene: TRBJ2-2; CDR3 protein: CASSPSGGAIGELFF; CDR3 DNA: TGTGCCAGCAGCCCTAGCGGGGGGGCCATCGGGGAGCTGTTTTTT
D gene: -; V gene: TRBV7-9; clone size: once; J gene: TRBJ1-2; CDR3 protein: CASRPTIGGAYGYTF; CDR3 DNA: TGTGCCAGCAGGCCAACGATCGGGGGCGCCTATGGCTACACCTTC
D gene: -; V gene: TRBV30; clone size: -; J gene: TRBJ1-3; CDR3 protein: CAWSAGGGAGNTIYF; CDR3 DNA: TGTGCCTGGAGTGCCGGGGGGGGAGCTGGAAACACCATATATTTT
D gene: -; V gene: TRBV5-4; clone size: -; J gene: TRBJ2-5; CDR3 protein: CASSLRTLQETQYF; CDR3 DNA: TGTGCCAGCAGCTTGAGGACACTTCAAGAGACCCAGTACTTC
D gene: -; V gene: TRBV30; clone size: few; J gene: TRBJ2-5; CDR3 protein: CAWYGVETQYF; CDR3 DNA: TGTGCCTGGTACGGGGTTGAGACCCAGTACTTC
D gene: -; V gene: TRBV5-1; clone size: -; J gene: TRBJ2-2; CDR3 protein: CASSLMNLHTGELFF; CDR3 DNA: TGCGCCAGCAGCTTAATGAACCTACACACCGGGGAGCTGTTTTTT
D gene: -; V gene: TRBV14; clone size: -; J gene: TRBJ2-7; CDR3 protein: CASSQARESSYEQYF; CDR3 DNA: TGTGCCAGCAGCCAAGCTAGAGAGAGCTCCTACGAGCAGTACTTC
D gene: TRBD1; V gene: TRBV27; clone size: medium-sized; J gene: TRBJ1-2; CDR3 protein: CASSLSGQRSNYGYTF; CDR3 DNA: TGTGCCAGCAGTTTATCGGGACAGCGATCCAACTATGGCTACACCTTC
D gene: -; V gene: TRBV6-1; clone size: once; J gene: TRBJ2-7; CDR3 protein: CASSVIRTGDLYEQYF; CDR3 DNA: TGTGCCAGCAGTGTAATACGAACAGGAGACCTCTACGAGCAGTACTTC
D gene: TRBD1; V gene: TRBV5-1; clone size: -; J gene: TRBJ2-7; CDR3 protein: CASSWTLSTGVESYEQYF; CDR3 DNA: TGCGCCAGCAGCTGGACCCTATCGACAGGGGTAGAATCCTACGAGCAGTACTTC
D gene: -; V gene: TRBV6-1; clone size: -; J gene: TRBJ1-5; CDR3 protein: CASSEANGNNQPQHF; CDR3 DNA: TGTGCCAGCAGTGAAGCTAACGGGAACAATCAGCCCCAGCATTTT
D gene: -; V gene: TRBV30; clone size: -; J gene: TRBJ2-7; CDR3 protein: CAWSDYRGTYEQYF; CDR3 DNA: TGTGCCTGGAGTGACTACCGGGGTACCTACGAGCAGTACTTC
D gene: -; V gene: TRBV28; clone size: -; J gene: TRBJ1-1; CDR3 protein: CASRGLAGLAFF; CDR3 DNA: TGTGCCAGCAGGGGGTTGGCAGGGTTAGCTTTCTTT
D gene: -; V gene: TRBV5-5; clone size: -; J gene: TRBJ2-2; CDR3 protein: CASSHRPDTGELFF; CDR3 DNA: TGTGCCAGCAGCCACAGACCGGACACCGGGGAGCTGTTTTTT
D gene: TRBD1; V gene: TRBV4-1; clone size: -; J gene: TRBJ1-6; CDR3 protein: CASSQRDRGSPLHF; CDR3 DNA: TGCGCCAGCAGCCAGCGGGACAGGGGCTCACCCCTCCACTTT
D gene: TRBD2; V gene: TRBV7-2; clone size: -; J gene: TRBJ2-1; CDR3 protein: CASSLVASGSNEQFF; CDR3 DNA: TGTGCCAGCAGCTTAGTGGCTAGCGGGAGCAATGAGCAGTTCTTC
D gene: TRBD1; V gene: TRBV30; clone size: -; J gene: TRBJ2-1; CDR3 protein: CAWGNRGLSRNEQFF; CDR3 DNA: TGTGCCTGGGGGAACAGGGGGCTAAGTCGCAATGAGCAGTTCTTC
D gene: -; V gene: TRBV2; clone size: large; J gene: TRBJ1-1; CDR3 protein: CASRMGQQNTEAFF; CDR3 DNA: TGTGCCAGCAGGATGGGTCAGCAGAACACTGAAGCTTTCTTT
D gene: TRBD2; V gene: TRBV28; clone size: -; J gene: TRBJ2-1; CDR3 protein: CAIHSGTYNEQFF; CDR3 DNA: TGTGCCATCCATAGCGGGACATACAATGAGCAGTTCTTC
D gene: -; V gene: TRBV27; clone size: -; J gene: TRBJ2-1; CDR3 protein: CASRGLMDNEQFF; CDR3 DNA: TGTGCCAGCAGGGGGCTTATGGACAATGAGCAGTTCTTC
D gene: -; V gene: TRBV7-2; clone size: few; J gene: TRBJ2-1; CDR3 protein: CASSILYNEQFF; CDR3 DNA: TGTGCCAGCAGCATCCTGTACAATGAGCAGTTCTTC